The entry below describes one T cell receptor beta chain. The data belong to a study of shared clonotypes between healthy human individuals. In the authors' methods: Junction-only sequences without quality scores came from ImmunoSEQ, so filtering differed. Assay used: immunoSEQ multiplex PCR; TCRdb lists only in-frame clones, some missing. For V, J and clone size, that table is used; D and trimming come from the DNA. This sample has approximately 2.4 million clones; 90% to 97% occur once, and the top ten carry 0.1% to 0.15%. With 4 bases removed from V and 0 bases from J, the gap between germline ends came to 17 bases. The CDR3 contains 16 residues. Germline CDR1 is SGDLS and CDR2 is YYNGEE.

The chain is built from TRBV9 and TRBJ2-7; tentatively, D is TRBD1 or TRBD2 (6 bases each). The specimen sequenced was naive CD4+ T cells sorted from blood. Subset in this sample: CD45RA+ positively selected. The TCR comes from a young man in good health. The CDR3 reads CASSPGWGASSYEQYF. The CDR3 DNA reads as TGTGCCAGCAGCCCAGGGTGGGGGGCGAGCTCCTACGAGCAGTACTTC.